The present T cell receptor (beta chain) was sequenced within a study of post-analysis software for immune sequencing data. Overall study results and limits: There was significantly lower normalized Chao1 diversity in multiple sclerosis patients than in controls. A handful of TRBV segments were significantly more frequent in patients than in controls. TRBV5-6, TRBV5-1 and TRBV20-1 were among these segments.

V was cut by 5 bases and J by 2 bases, with 10 bases left in between. The CDR3 spans 15 residues. Comment on this clonotype: The antigen is not known.

Built from TCR beta cDNA, the libraries had unique molecular identifiers in them. T cells numbering about 0.95 to 10 million yielded 450,000 to 500,000 cDNA molecules. MiXCR was run by TCRdb on the PCR reads, yielding one entry per CDR3 protein. The sample records hundreds of thousands of distinct CDR3 sequences, roughly three fifths being singletons. This receptor was identified in a girl aged 2-9 years with multiple sclerosis. The sequencing input was blood. The J gene is TRBJ2-6, the V gene TRBV12-3 or TRBV12-4, with D possibly being TRBD2 (6 bases). CDR3 coding DNA: TGTGCCAGCAGTGGCATAGCGGCTGGGGCCAACGTCCTGACTTTC. Translating it yields CASSGIAAGANVLTF.